This is a list of T cell receptor beta chains from one sample in a study of B cell selection in AIRE deficiency. Clones were sequenced by immunoSEQ multiplex PCR, and TCRdb holds only the in-frame ones, with some missing. The data contain 20,000 to 30,000 clones, about 90% of them seen just once; the ten biggest clones take up less than 1.5%. The sample comprised CD4+CD25+ Tregs sorted from PBMCs. The receptors were gathered from a human donor in good health. The CDR3 runs from the conserved cysteine through the conserved F or W. The D gene is left open where the match is weak. Size is stated for part of the rows, as once, few or many counts, or as a class when the clone is expanded.

d_call,v_call,clone_size,j_call,cdr3_nt,cdr3_aa
TRBD1,TRBV29-1,NA,TRBJ2-3,TGCAGCGCCCGATGGGACAGCTCTAGCACAGATACGCAGTATTTT,CSARWDSSSTDTQYF
NA,TRBV4-3,NA,TRBJ2-7,TGCGCCAGCAGCCAAGCGGGGGTTATCCGCGAGCAGTACTTC,CASSQAGVIREQYF
TRBD1,TRBV29-1,NA,TRBJ1-1,TGCAGCGCAAGATCCGGGACAGGGGACGCTGAAGCTTTCTTT,CSARSGTGDAEAFF
NA,TRBV18,few,TRBJ2-1,TGTGCCAGCTCACCTTCTAGCTATGAGCAGTTCTTC,CASSPSSYEQFF
TRBD1,TRBV19,NA,TRBJ1-6,TGTGCCAGTAGTATTCAAGGGGGCCTTTCACCCCTCCACTTT,CASSIQGGLSPLHF
NA,TRBV2,NA,TRBJ1-1,TGTGCCAGCAGGGAAATCGAGACAGGATCCACTGAAGCTTTCTTT,CASREIETGSTEAFF
NA,TRBV19,NA,TRBJ1-5,TGTGCCAGTAGGGGGGGTTTAGGGATCCTTAGCAATCAGCCCCAGCATTTT,CASRGGLGILSNQPQHF
TRBD1,TRBV27,NA,TRBJ2-3,TGTGCCAGCAGTTATGGGACAGGAGGCACAGATACGCAGTATTTT,CASSYGTGGTDTQYF
NA,TRBV7-2,NA,TRBJ1-5,TGTGCCAGCAGCCGCCAGGGGTATAGCAATCAGCCCCAGCATTTT,CASSRQGYSNQPQHF
TRBD1,TRBV19,NA,TRBJ1-5,TGTGCCAGTAGGCGTGCCGGGACAGGGGGCAATCAGCCCCAGCATTTT,CASRRAGTGGNQPQHF
NA,TRBV5-1,NA,TRBJ2-7,TGCGCCAGCACCCCAGCAGTAGGAGTCACCTACGAGCAGTACTTC,CASTPAVGVTYEQYF
TRBD1,TRBV11-3,NA,TRBJ2-7,TGTGCCAGCAGCTTAGGGACAGGAGAACCCTACGAGCAGTACTTC,CASSLGTGEPYEQYF
NA,TRBV7-9,NA,TRBJ2-7,TGTGCCAGCAGCTCGCTTGTGGGCGAGCAGTACTTC,CASSSLVGEQYF
NA,TRBV7-2,NA,TRBJ1-2,TGTGCCAGCAGCTTAGGGTCTTCTAGGGATGGCTACACCTTC,CASSLGSSRDGYTF
TRBD2,TRBV28,NA,TRBJ2-3,TGTGCCAGCAGTTCCTCTTGGACTAGCGGGGGACCCAAGTCAGATACGCAGTATTTT,CASSSSWTSGGPKSDTQYF
TRBD1,TRBV6-5,NA,TRBJ1-1,TGTGCCAGCGGGAGGGGGCCTGGTACTGAAGCTTTCTTT,CASGRGPGTEAFF
TRBD1,TRBV2,few,TRBJ1-2,TGTGCCAGCCGCAGTGAAATCTGGACAGGGTCTGGCTACACCTTC,CASRSEIWTGSGYTF
NA,TRBV18,NA,TRBJ1-2,TGTGCCAGCTCACCCTCTATTGGGTACTATGGCTACACCTTC,CASSPSIGYYGYTF
NA,TRBV27,NA,TRBJ1-6,TGTGCCAGCAGTTTATCGCCGGGCCAAAATTCACCCCTCCACTTT,CASSLSPGQNSPLHF
NA,TRBV11-2,NA,TRBJ2-1,TGTGCCAGCAGCTCCCCCGGTGCTGTGGTCCATGAGCAGTTCTTC,CASSSPGAVVHEQFF
NA,TRBV30,NA,TRBJ2-7,TGTGCCTGGAGTCCCGGACGGGGTTACGAGCAGTACTTC,CAWSPGRGYEQYF
TRBD1,TRBV7-2,once,TRBJ1-2,TGTGCCAGCAGCCCCGGACAGGGGCCGTTCGAGGGCTACACCTTC,CASSPGQGPFEGYTF
NA,TRBV9,NA,TRBJ2-1,TGTGCCAGCAGCGTAGACCCGGGACAAGAGTATATGCAGTTCTTC,CASSVDPGQEYMQFF
TRBD1,TRBV6-5,NA,TRBJ2-7,TGTGCCACTACGAGGACAGGGGGCGCTGAGCAGTACTTC,CATTRTGGAEQYF
TRBD1,TRBV2,NA,TRBJ2-3,TGTGCCAGCAGTTGGACAGGGACCACAGATACGCAGTATTTT,CASSWTGTTDTQYF
TRBD1,TRBV5-4,NA,TRBJ2-7,TGTGCCAGCAGCTTGGGGGGGTACAGGGGATCAGTCCACGAGCAGTACTTC,CASSLGGYRGSVHEQYF
TRBD1,TRBV7-9,NA,TRBJ2-7,TGTGCCAGCAGTCATTCAGACAGGGGGCCAAGCGAGCAGTACTTC,CASSHSDRGPSEQYF
TRBD1,TRBV5-8,NA,TRBJ1-2,TGTGCCAGCAGCCGGACAGGGACCCCGGGTGGCTATGGCTACACCTTC,CASSRTGTPGGYGYTF
TRBD1,TRBV7-6,NA,TRBJ1-6,TGTGCCAGCAGCTCCGGACAGGCTTATAATTCACCCCTCCACTTT,CASSSGQAYNSPLHF
NA,TRBV5-4,NA,TRBJ1-1,TGTGCCAGCAGCCCGGGACGGTCCACTGAAGCTTTCTTT,CASSPGRSTEAFF
NA,TRBV28,NA,TRBJ1-2,TGTGCCATTTTAAAATGGGGGGCGGTCTATGGCTACACCTTC,CAILKWGAVYGYTF
TRBD2,TRBV19,NA,TRBJ2-1,TGTGCCAGTAGTATTAGGACTAGCGGGGGAGCTGGAAATGAGCAGTTCTTC,CASSIRTSGGAGNEQFF
NA,TRBV19,NA,TRBJ2-1,TGTGCCAGTAGTCCCCTCTACGATGAGCAGTTCTTC,CASSPLYDEQFF
TRBD2,TRBV27,NA,TRBJ2-7,TGTGCCAGCAGTTTATTTCTGAGCGGGGACCCGGGGGGGCAGTACTTC,CASSLFLSGDPGGQYF
NA,TRBV25-1,NA,TRBJ1-5,TGTGCCAGCAGTGCCCACGGAACTAGCAATCAGCCCCAGCATTTT,CASSAHGTSNQPQHF
TRBD2,TRBV5-1,NA,TRBJ2-1,TGCGCCAGCAGCCATAGCGGGGGAATCTACAATGAGCAGTTCTTC,CASSHSGGIYNEQFF
TRBD1,TRBV10-3,once,TRBJ2-3,TGTGCCATCAGTGAAGGCAGGGGGCGCCCAGATACGCAGTATTTT,CAISEGRGRPDTQYF
NA,TRBV4-1,NA,TRBJ2-7,TGCGCCAGCAGCCAAGGCGAAACGACGGATTTAGCTAGTTACGAGCAGTACTTC,CASSQGETTDLASYEQYF
TRBD1,TRBV29-1,NA,TRBJ1-2,TGCAGCGTAGGACAGGGGATTGGGAACTATGGCTACACCTTC,CSVGQGIGNYGYTF
TRBD2,TRBV19,NA,TRBJ2-2,TGTGCCAGTAGCACACTAGCGGGGGGGTCCACCGGGGAGCTGTTTTTT,CASSTLAGGSTGELFF
NA,TRBV28,NA,TRBJ2-1,TGTGCCAGCAGTACTTTGACAGGAATGGGCAATGAGCAGTTCTTC,CASSTLTGMGNEQFF
NA,TRBV5-1,NA,TRBJ1-2,TGCGCCAGCAGCTTCGTGGGAGGACCCCGGGACTATGGCTACACCTTC,CASSFVGGPRDYGYTF
NA,TRBV5-1,once,TRBJ1-1,TGCGCCAGCAGCCCTTTCATGGACACTGAAGCTTTCTTT,CASSPFMDTEAFF
TRBD1,TRBV5-1,once,TRBJ2-1,TGCGCCAGCAGCTTTTTACAGGGGGCCGATGAGCAGTTCTTC,CASSFLQGADEQFF
NA,TRBV27,NA,TRBJ2-7,TGTGCCAGCAGTGCACAGGGAGTCCCTTCCTACGAGCAGTACTTC,CASSAQGVPSYEQYF
NA,TRBV7-2,NA,TRBJ2-1,TGTGCCAGCAGCTTAAGACGGGTGGTGCAGTTCTTC,CASSLRRVVQFF
NA,TRBV7-7,NA,TRBJ2-7,TGTGCCAGCAGCCCGGGACTTAACTACGAGCAGTACTTC,CASSPGLNYEQYF
TRBD1,TRBV18,NA,TRBJ2-7,TGTGCCAGCTCACACCCGACAGGGTCCTACGAGCAGTACTTC,CASSHPTGSYEQYF
TRBD1,TRBV9,NA,TRBJ2-1,TGTGCCAGCAGCGTAGAAGGGACAGGGATGAATGAGCAGTTCTTC,CASSVEGTGMNEQFF
NA,TRBV18,NA,TRBJ2-4,TGTGCCAGCTCACCAGGGGACCGAGGGGACATTCAGTACTTC,CASSPGDRGDIQYF
NA,TRBV18,NA,TRBJ2-7,TGTGCCAGCTCACAAACAGCACAGGCGAGCTCCTACGAGCAGTACTTC,CASSQTAQASSYEQYF
NA,TRBV7-9,NA,TRBJ1-4,TGTGCCAGCAGCTTGCGGCTTAGGGAGACTAATGAAAAACTGTTTTTT,CASSLRLRETNEKLFF
TRBD1,TRBV5-1,NA,TRBJ2-7,TGCGCCAGCAGCTTGGAGGGACAGGGGCTGAGAGAGCAGTACTTC,CASSLEGQGLREQYF
TRBD2,TRBV5-4,NA,TRBJ2-5,TGTGCCAGCAGCTTGAGAACGGCGGGGGTCCAAGAGACCCAGTACTTC,CASSLRTAGVQETQYF
TRBD2,TRBV5-1,NA,TRBJ2-1,TGCGCCAGCAGCACCGGGACTACGGGGAATGAGCAGTTCTTC,CASSTGTTGNEQFF
TRBD2,TRBV5-1,NA,TRBJ2-7,TGCGCCAGCAGCCAAAGCGGGACCTACGAGCAGTACTTC,CASSQSGTYEQYF
NA,TRBV30,NA,TRBJ2-1,TGTGCCTGCTCAAGCTCCTACAATGAGCAGTTCTTC,CACSSSYNEQFF
TRBD1,TRBV5-6,few,TRBJ1-3,TGTGCCAGCAGCTCGGGGACAGGGTTCGGAAACACCATATATTTT,CASSSGTGFGNTIYF